The T cell receptor (beta chain) under discussion was sequenced for a study of blood T cells in healthy people across ages. Germline assignment: CDR1 WSHSY and CDR2 SAAADI. Trimming removed 3 bases from V and 7 bases from J; junction bases left unmatched: 10. The CDR3 is 15 residues long. The sample holds a few counts of this clonotype. For the second PCR, which ran for about 6 to 11 cycles, a sample-barcoded 5' primer and a J-beta primer mix were used. TCRdb processed the 5' RACE reads anew with MiXCR; each CDR3 protein has one entry. In the table there are about 1.6 million distinct CDR3 sequences, approximately 32% of which are singletons.

The clonotype comes from a woman aged 25 to 39 in good health. The chain recombines TRBV10-2 with TRBJ2-5, with 8 bases lining up with TRBD2. Sequenced material: blood. CDR3 sequence reads: CASSESSGRVTTQYF. In DNA form, the CDR3 reads TGCGCCAGCAGTGAATCCAGCGGGAGAGTGACGACCCAGTACTTC.